A single TCR beta chain is shown here with its context. The entry originates in a study of cytomegalovirus exposure and HLA in healthy donors. Study-level information: A prior study identified approximately 110 million unique TCR beta sequences from some 180 million T cells.

The PCR used 60 Vbeta and 13 Jbeta primers. Clones were sequenced by immunoSEQ multiplex PCR, and TCRdb holds only the in-frame ones, with some missing. This sample carries under 70,000 clones, with roughly 2.3% going to the ten biggest clones. This receptor was obtained from a female donor in good health and CMV-seropositive. The sample taken for sequencing was PBMCs.

The DNA of the CDR3 is TGTGCCAGCAGCTTTGCGCCTAGCGGGGGTGCAGATACGCAGTATTTT. Protein: CASSFAPSGGADTQYF. V and J are TRBV12-1 and TRBJ2-3; the table's D gene call, TRBD2, was not cross checked with the DNA. TRBV12-1 is a known pseudogene. The CDR3 runs to 16 residues.